The T cell receptor (beta chain) described here comes from a study of T-cell memory formation after mild COVID-19. Study-wide findings and caveats: Whereas later expanders leaned CD4+, clones contracting day 15 to 85 showed a balanced CD4/CD8 makeup.

V lost 6 bases, J lost 1 base, and 5 bases stayed unmatched. This CDR3 has 13 residues. Germline V lookup: CDR1 GTSNPN, CDR2 SVGIG (reference sequence). As regards this clonotype: Its antigen is undetermined.

TCRdb re-called the 5' RACE reads through MiXCR, storing one row per CDR3 protein. The repertoire holds 250,000 to 300,000 distinct CDR3 sequences, with 7% to 10% as singletons. The material sequenced was PBMCs or a T cell subset sorted from them (not recorded which). The source of this sequence is a man aged 18 to 29 who had mild COVID-19 (a few samples of this study predate the infection). Cell type and time point are not known. The chain combines TRBV30 with TRBJ1-1, with 7 bases aligning to TRBD1. The CDR3 sequence is CACKTGPNTEAFF. CDR3 DNA: TGTGCCTGCAAGACAGGGCCGAACACTGAAGCTTTCTTT.